A selection of T cell receptor beta chains follows, all from one sample in a study of T cells in Graves' hyperthyroidism and ophthalmopathy. TCRdb used MiXCR to reprocess the multiplex PCR reads, holding one entry per CDR3 protein. Here the sample spans about 770,000 distinct CDR3 sequences, approximately 19% being singletons. Sequenced material: blood. The receptors were gathered from a woman aged 45-60 years with Graves' hyperthyroidism that later progressed to Graves' ophthalmopathy. Both conserved end residues are part of each CDR3. The D gene is left open where the match is weak. Size is stated for part of the rows, as once, few or many counts, or as a class when the clone is expanded.

TRBJ2-1,TRBD2,TRBV2,many,CATSFSGGRNEQFF,TGTGCCACTTCTTTTAGCGGGGGGAGGAATGAGCAGTTCTTC
TRBJ1-2,.,TRBV20-1,few,CSARRRAQGYTF,TGCAGTGCTAGAAGACGGGCCCAGGGCTACACCTTC
TRBJ2-3,.,TRBV7-7,few,CASSLGQGLTDTQYF,TGTGCTAGCAGCTTAGGGCAGGGCCTCACAGATACGCAGTATTTT
TRBJ2-3,TRBD2,TRBV3-1,many,CASSHRERGAQYF,TGTGCCAGCAGCCACCGTGAGCGGGGAGCGCAGTATTTT
TRBJ1-3,.,TRBV19,few,CASSPQSTQGSSGNTIYF,TGTGCCAGTAGTCCACAATCGACACAGGGCAGCTCTGGAAACACCATATATTTT
TRBJ1-2,.,TRBV4-1,many,CASSQEVRTQYGYTF,TGCGCCAGCAGCCAAGAGGTCAGAACACAGTATGGCTACACCTTC
TRBJ1-6,.,TRBV5-4,.,CASSLARGDAGSPLHF,TGTGCCAGCAGCTTGGCCCGTGGGGACGCGGGATCACCCCTCCACTTT
TRBJ2-1,.,TRBV28,few,CASSREILRNEQFF,TGTGCCAGCAGTAGGGAGATACTTCGGAATGAGCAGTTCTTC
TRBJ2-7,.,TRBV5-1,few,CASSLVTYDEQYF,TGCGCCAGCAGCTTGGTCACATACGACGAGCAGTACTTC
TRBJ1-1,.,TRBV7-2,many,CASLAGLYTEAFF,TGTGCCAGTTTAGCGGGGCTCTACACTGAAGCTTTCTTT
TRBJ1-2,.,TRBV7-9,few,CATYSNGNGYTF,TGTGCCACCTACAGCAATGGTAATGGCTACACCTTC
TRBJ2-5,TRBD1,TRBV7-2,many,CASSPFRGQQETQYF,TGTGCCAGCAGCCCCTTCAGGGGACAGCAAGAGACCCAGTACTTC
TRBJ2-3,.,TRBV20-1,.,CSADMTDTQYF,TGCAGTGCTGATATGACAGATACGCAGTATTTT
TRBJ1-1,.,TRBV30,.,CAWSVTPDTEAFF,TGTGCCTGGAGTGTTACTCCCGACACTGAAGCTTTCTTT
TRBJ1-2,TRBD1,TRBV5-1,many,CASSFDRGDYGYTF,TGCGCCAGCAGCTTCGACAGGGGCGACTATGGCTACACCTTC
TRBJ2-7,.,TRBV9,few,CASSVEGGSYEQYF,TGTGCCAGCAGCGTAGAGGGGGGATCCTACGAGCAGTACTTC
TRBJ1-2,.,TRBV5-1,.,CASSSSANYGYTF,TGCGCCAGCAGCTCTAGTGCTAACTATGGCTACACCTTC
TRBJ2-7,.,TRBV4-2,few,CASSQEPVNKLAYEQYF,TGTGCCAGCAGCCAAGAGCCCGTAAACAAACTTGCCTACGAGCAGTACTTC
TRBJ2-3,.,TRBV15,.,CATSGFGNTDTQYF,TGTGCCACCAGCGGATTCGGGAACACAGATACGCAGTATTTT
TRBJ1-1,.,TRBV10-2,.,CASSGGGWGMNTEAFF,TGCGCCAGCAGTGGGGGGGGCTGGGGTATGAACACTGAAGCTTTCTTT
TRBJ2-6,.,TRBV24-1,few,CATSDAPASGANVLTF,TGTGCCACCAGTGACGCCCCGGCCTCTGGGGCCAACGTCCTGACTTTC
TRBJ2-1,.,TRBV30,many,CAWSGYNEQFF,TGTGCCTGGAGTGGTTACAATGAGCAGTTCTTC
TRBJ2-7,.,TRBV28,.,CASSLPRISSCEQYF,TGTGCCAGCAGTTTGCCCCGGATAAGCTCCTGCGAGCAGTACTTC
TRBJ1-4,.,TRBV9,.,CASSVAFGAGDEKLFF,TGTGCCAGCAGCGTAGCTTTTGGGGCAGGGGACGAAAAACTGTTTTTT
TRBJ1-2,.,TRBV3-1,.,CASSQNYSYTF,TGTGCCAGCAGCCAGAATTATAGCTACACCTTC
TRBJ1-4,.,TRBV2,many,CASSDVMKLFF,TGTGCCAGCAGTGATGTTATGAAACTGTTTTTT
TRBJ2-1,.,TRBV6-1,.,CASSPSNNEQFF,TGTGCCAGCAGCCCTTCTAACAATGAGCAGTTCTTC
TRBJ1-5,.,TRBV20-1,.,CSAWRFGNQPQHF,TGCAGTGCTTGGAGGTTCGGGAACCAGCCCCAGCATTTT
TRBJ2-7,TRBD1,TRBV20-1,many,CSARAETGGLYEQYF,TGCAGTGCTAGAGCCGAGACAGGGGGCTTGTACGAGCAGTACTTC
TRBJ2-2,.,TRBV18,.,CASSPLRELFF,TGTGCCAGCTCACCTCTTCGGGAGCTGTTTTTT
TRBJ1-6,.,TRBV12-3/TRBV12-4,many,CASSLATAGRNSPLHF,TGTGCCAGCAGTTTAGCTACAGCGGGGCGAAATTCACCCCTCCACTTT
TRBJ2-3,.,TRBV7-2,few,CASSRKGGGVDTQYF,TGTGCCAGCAGTCGAAAGGGGGGGGGGGTGGATACGCAGTATTTT
TRBJ2-1,TRBD2,TRBV18,many,CASSQTSGQNNEQFF,TGTGCCAGCTCACAGACTAGCGGGCAAAACAATGAGCAGTTCTTC
TRBJ1-6,.,TRBV19,few,CASTISTTDYNSPLHF,TGTGCCAGTACCATTAGCACAACCGACTATAATTCACCCCTCCACTTT
TRBJ2-3,TRBD2,TRBV12-3/TRBV12-4,few,CASSLATGGSQYF,TGTGCCAGCAGTTTAGCGACGGGGGGTTCGCAGTATTTT
TRBJ2-5,TRBD2,TRBV9,many,CASSVDPLAGLKETQYF,TGTGCCAGCAGCGTAGACCCACTAGCGGGCTTAAAAGAGACCCAGTACTTC
TRBJ1-1,.,TRBV7-9,many,CASSPSGAEAFF,TGTGCCAGCAGCCCCTCAGGGGCTGAAGCTTTCTTT
TRBJ1-2,.,TRBV7-8,many,CASSLLFGTQNYGYTF,TGTGCCAGCAGCTTGCTTTTCGGGACGCAGAACTATGGCTACACCTTC
TRBJ1-1,.,TRBV6-1,many,CASSDFLTSMNTEAFF,TGTGCCAGCAGTGACTTTTTGACTTCAATGAACACTGAAGCTTTCTTT
TRBJ2-7,TRBD1,TRBV9,.,CASSASGTANYEQYF,TGTGCCAGCAGCGCCTCCGGGACAGCCAACTACGAGCAGTACTTC
TRBJ1-3,TRBD1,TRBV13,few,CASSYRQGSQDLGNTIYF,TGTGCCAGCAGTTATAGACAGGGGTCCCAGGACTTGGGAAACACCATATATTTT
TRBJ1-4,.,TRBV5-1,many,CASSLWQGHEKLFF,TGCGCCAGCAGCCTCTGGCAGGGCCATGAAAAACTGTTTTTT
TRBJ1-5,.,TRBV3-1,many,CASSQGDFWGAGQPQHF,TGTGCCAGCAGCCAAGGGGATTTTTGGGGGGCTGGTCAGCCCCAGCATTTT
TRBJ2-2,.,TRBV6-2/TRBV6-3,many,CASSYPRTSNTGELFF,TGTGCCAGCAGTTATCCACGCACCTCGAACACCGGGGAGCTGTTTTTT
TRBJ1-1,TRBD1,TRBV30,.,CAWGAYRGRAFF,TGTGCCTGGGGGGCTTACAGGGGGCGAGCTTTCTTT
TRBJ1-1,.,TRBV20-1,few,CSASLAPGAEAFF,TGCAGTGCTAGCTTGGCTCCGGGGGCTGAAGCTTTCTTT
TRBJ1-1,.,TRBV3-1,many,CASSQAGITEAFF,TGTGCCAGCAGCCAAGCTGGAATAACAGAAGCTTTCTTT
TRBJ1-2,TRBD1,TRBV5-1,few,CASSQKGQQANYGYTF,TGCGCCAGCAGCCAAAAGGGACAGCAAGCTAACTATGGCTACACCTTC
TRBJ2-5,TRBD2,TRBV12-3/TRBV12-4,few,CASSLVGLAGRTQYF,TGTGCCAGCAGTTTAGTAGGACTAGCGGGGAGGACCCAGTACTTC
TRBJ1-3,.,TRBV7-2,few,CASSPPWARGTTIYF,TGTGCCAGCAGCCCCCCGTGGGCGAGGGGAACCACCATATATTTT